This TCR beta chain was obtained from a study of Ad26.COV2.S vaccination and SARS-CoV-2 variants. In the study overall: This donor came from the COV1001 trial of Ad26.COV2.S. Recipients of Ad26.COV2.S got it intramuscularly, once or twice 56 days apart. Study-wide results and limits: Quantification of TCR breadth and depth may have yielded underestimates of total T cell responses.

As to this clone: Antigen: not known.

The method was immunoSEQ multiplex PCR; TCRdb's version includes in-frame clones alone and lacks a portion of them. The sample includes about 460,000 clones, roughly 87% seen only once; the top ten take 1.5% to 2%. Documented treatment: roughly 19 received Ad26.COV2.S at low or high dose, single or two shots; about 5 received placebo; per-sample allocation not given. Specimens were obtained on day 63 following the first vaccine or placebo injection. The vaccine delivered Wuhan-strain SARS-CoV-2 spike through an Ad26 vector. Sequencing was performed on peripheral blood, taken in a trial of Ad26.COV2.S vaccine versus placebo. This clonotype was obtained from a person aged 18 to 65 who received the Ad26.COV2.S COVID-19 vaccine or a placebo.

This CDR3 is CASSSLRRYEAFF. The DNA of the CDR3 is TGTGCCAGCAGTTCACTACGGCGGTACGAAGCTTTCTTT. V and J are TRBV28 and TRBJ1-1; D gene uncertain. Per germline, CDR1 MDHEN and CDR2 SYDVKM. The CDR3 totals 13 residues. V was pared by 4 bases and J by 8 bases, with 14 bases between.